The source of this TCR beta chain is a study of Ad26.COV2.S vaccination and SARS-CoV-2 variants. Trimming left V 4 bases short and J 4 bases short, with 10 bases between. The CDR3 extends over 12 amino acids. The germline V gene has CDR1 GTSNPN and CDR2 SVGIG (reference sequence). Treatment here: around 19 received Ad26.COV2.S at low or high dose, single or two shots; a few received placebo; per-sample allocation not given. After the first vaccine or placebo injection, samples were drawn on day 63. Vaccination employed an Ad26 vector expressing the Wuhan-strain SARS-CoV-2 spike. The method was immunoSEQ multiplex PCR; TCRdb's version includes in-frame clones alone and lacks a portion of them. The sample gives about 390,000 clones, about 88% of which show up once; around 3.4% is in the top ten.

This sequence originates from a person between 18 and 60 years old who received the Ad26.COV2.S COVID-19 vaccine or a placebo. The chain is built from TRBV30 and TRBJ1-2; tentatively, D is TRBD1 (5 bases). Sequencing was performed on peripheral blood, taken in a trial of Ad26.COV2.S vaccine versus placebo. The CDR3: CAWTTGTYGYTF. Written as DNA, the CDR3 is TGTGCCTGGACAACCGGGACCTATGGCTACACCTTC.